The rows below give T cell receptor beta chains drawn from one sample of a study of blood T cell repertoires in COVID-19. TCRdb's copy holds only in-frame clones and misses some; the assay was immunoSEQ multiplex PCR. The sample comprises 150,000 to 200,000 clones, about 90% of which are singletons, and 4.8% rests with the top ten. The sequencing sample was made of peripheral blood. Receptors were obtained from a man aged 30-40 years with COVID-19, enrolled during active disease. The CDR3 runs from the conserved cysteine through the conserved F or W. The D gene is left open where the match is weak. Some rows mark clone size as missing; the rest say once, few, many or name a class of expanded clone.

v_call: TRBV7-9
cdr3_length: 13
j_call: TRBJ2-7
clone_size: once
d_call: .
cdr3_nt: TGTGCCAGCAGCTTAGAAAACGGCTACGAGCAGTACTTC
cdr3_aa: CASSLENGYEQYF

v_call: TRBV9
cdr3_length: 15
j_call: TRBJ1-1
clone_size: .
d_call: TRBD1
cdr3_nt: TGTGCCAGCAGCGCCACTGACAGGGGGGGAACTGAAGCTTTCTTT
cdr3_aa: CASSATDRGGTEAFF

v_call: TRBV5-4
cdr3_length: 14
j_call: TRBJ1-5
clone_size: .
d_call: .
cdr3_nt: TGTGCCAGCAGCTTGGAGGGAGGCAATCAGCCCCAGCATTTT
cdr3_aa: CASSLEGGNQPQHF

v_call: TRBV5-1
cdr3_length: 16
j_call: TRBJ2-5
clone_size: .
d_call: .
cdr3_nt: TGCGCCAGCAGCTTTACAGGGCCCAATCTTCAAGAGACCCAGTACTTC
cdr3_aa: CASSFTGPNLQETQYF

v_call: TRBV7-2
cdr3_length: 20
j_call: TRBJ1-3
clone_size: .
d_call: TRBD1
cdr3_nt: TGTGCCAGCAGCTTAGCGCGAATGAGACAGGGTCTTAACTCTGGAAACACCATATATTTT
cdr3_aa: CASSLARMRQGLNSGNTIYF

v_call: TRBV6-5
cdr3_length: 13
j_call: TRBJ2-7
clone_size: .
d_call: .
cdr3_nt: TGTGCCAGCAGTTACTCGGGACTCTACGAGCAGTACTTC
cdr3_aa: CASSYSGLYEQYF

v_call: TRBV6-5
cdr3_length: 15
j_call: TRBJ1-5
clone_size: .
d_call: .
cdr3_nt: TGTGCCAGCAGTCTGGACAGCTATAGCAATCAGCCCCAGCATTTT
cdr3_aa: CASSLDSYSNQPQHF

v_call: TRBV4-3
cdr3_length: 16
j_call: TRBJ2-2
clone_size: .
d_call: TRBD2
cdr3_nt: TGCGCCAGCAGCCAATCGCCTAGCGGGGACACCGGGGAGCTGTTTTTT
cdr3_aa: CASSQSPSGDTGELFF

v_call: TRBV10-1
cdr3_length: 14
j_call: TRBJ2-7
clone_size: .
d_call: .
cdr3_nt: TGCGCCAGCAGTGAGGTCCTACCCCCGGGGGAGCAGTACTTC
cdr3_aa: CASSEVLPPGEQYF

v_call: TRBV7-9
cdr3_length: 16
j_call: TRBJ1-1
clone_size: .
d_call: TRBD1
cdr3_nt: TGTGCCAGCAGCCCGACAGGGGGGCGGGCGAACACTGAAGCTTTCTTT
cdr3_aa: CASSPTGGRANTEAFF

v_call: TRBV9
cdr3_length: 15
j_call: TRBJ1-4
clone_size: .
d_call: .
cdr3_nt: TGTGCCAGCAGCGCAGTAGGGGCAACTAATGAAAAACTGTTTTTT
cdr3_aa: CASSAVGATNEKLFF

v_call: TRBV5-6
cdr3_length: 14
j_call: TRBJ2-4
clone_size: .
d_call: .
cdr3_nt: TGTGCCAGCAGCTTGGTTCTAGCCAAAAACATTCAGTACTTC
cdr3_aa: CASSLVLAKNIQYF

v_call: TRBV5-6
cdr3_length: 15
j_call: TRBJ1-4
clone_size: .
d_call: TRBD1
cdr3_nt: TGTGCCAGCAGGTTGGGGCGGACAGGGAATGAAAAACTGTTTTTT
cdr3_aa: CASRLGRTGNEKLFF

v_call: TRBV24-1
cdr3_length: 13
j_call: TRBJ1-1
clone_size: .
d_call: .
cdr3_nt: TGTGCCACGCGGGAGGAAATGAACACTGAAGCTTTCTTT
cdr3_aa: CATREEMNTEAFF

v_call: TRBV25-1
cdr3_length: 16
j_call: TRBJ2-2
clone_size: .
d_call: .
cdr3_nt: TGTGCCAGCAGTGCTGACTACACCTTGAACACCGGGGAGCTGTTTTTT
cdr3_aa: CASSADYTLNTGELFF

v_call: TRBV27
cdr3_length: 16
j_call: TRBJ1-2
clone_size: .
d_call: .
cdr3_nt: TGTGCCAGCACCCCCAAAGGGGATGGCCCGAACTATGGCTACACCTTC
cdr3_aa: CASTPKGDGPNYGYTF

v_call: TRBV24-1
cdr3_length: 14
j_call: TRBJ2-5
clone_size: .
d_call: .
cdr3_nt: TGTGCCACCAGTGATTCGAGGGTCGTGGAGACCCAGTACTTC
cdr3_aa: CATSDSRVVETQYF

v_call: TRBV7-8
cdr3_length: 15
j_call: TRBJ2-5
clone_size: .
d_call: TRBD2
cdr3_nt: TGTGCCAGCAGCTGGCTAGCGGGGGCCTGGGAGACCCAGTACTTC
cdr3_aa: CASSWLAGAWETQYF

v_call: TRBV18
cdr3_length: 16
j_call: TRBJ1-5
clone_size: .
d_call: TRBD1
cdr3_nt: TGTGCCAGCTCACTGTACAGGACAGGGGGCAATCAGCCCCAGCATTTT
cdr3_aa: CASSLYRTGGNQPQHF

v_call: TRBV25-1
cdr3_length: 17
j_call: TRBJ2-3
clone_size: .
d_call: .
cdr3_nt: TGTGCCAGCAGTCCAACTTGGGAGGCAGGTAGTTCAGATACGCAGTATTTT
cdr3_aa: CASSPTWEAGSSDTQYF

v_call: TRBV27
cdr3_length: 13
j_call: TRBJ1-2
clone_size: .
d_call: TRBD1
cdr3_nt: TGTGCCAGCAGCTACAGGGGAAACTATGGCTACACCTTC
cdr3_aa: CASSYRGNYGYTF

v_call: TRBV14
cdr3_length: 16
j_call: TRBJ1-4
clone_size: .
d_call: .
cdr3_nt: TGTGCCAGCAGCCAAGTCAGGCAGGGTAACAATGAAAAACTGTTTTTT
cdr3_aa: CASSQVRQGNNEKLFF

v_call: TRBV6-5
cdr3_length: 13
j_call: TRBJ1-3
clone_size: .
d_call: .
cdr3_nt: TGTGCCAGCACTCGGACAGAAGGAAACACCATATATTTT
cdr3_aa: CASTRTEGNTIYF

v_call: TRBV12-5
cdr3_length: 15
j_call: TRBJ2-3
clone_size: .
d_call: TRBD2
cdr3_nt: TGTGCTAGCAAAAAAGGGACTAGCGATACAGATACGCAGTATTTT
cdr3_aa: CASKKGTSDTDTQYF

v_call: TRBV7-3
cdr3_length: 13
j_call: TRBJ1-1
clone_size: .
d_call: .
cdr3_nt: TGTGCCAGCAGAGTACAGGAGAACACTGAAGCTTTCTTT
cdr3_aa: CASRVQENTEAFF

v_call: TRBV4-1
cdr3_length: 15
j_call: TRBJ1-2
clone_size: .
d_call: TRBD1
cdr3_nt: TGCGCCAGCAGCCCAGGACAGGGACCTAACTATGGCTACACCTTC
cdr3_aa: CASSPGQGPNYGYTF

v_call: TRBV2
cdr3_length: 14
j_call: TRBJ1-5
clone_size: .
d_call: .
cdr3_nt: TGTGCCAGCAGTGAATGGGTTAGGAGTCAGCCCCAGCATTTT
cdr3_aa: CASSEWVRSQPQHF

v_call: TRBV6-5
cdr3_length: 15
j_call: TRBJ1-2
clone_size: .
d_call: TRBD1
cdr3_nt: TGTGCCAGCAGCCCATATGACAGGGCTGGGTATGGCTACACCTTC
cdr3_aa: CASSPYDRAGYGYTF

v_call: TRBV7-8
cdr3_length: 18
j_call: TRBJ2-1
clone_size: .
d_call: TRBD2
cdr3_nt: TGTGCCAGCAGCTTCGGGCTAGCGGGAGGGCTTAACTACAATGAGCAGTTCTTC
cdr3_aa: CASSFGLAGGLNYNEQFF

v_call: TRBV2
cdr3_length: 13
j_call: TRBJ1-2
clone_size: .
d_call: .
cdr3_nt: TGTGCCAGCAGTGCGACACCTAACTATGGCTACACCTTC
cdr3_aa: CASSATPNYGYTF

v_call: TRBV4-1
cdr3_length: 15
j_call: TRBJ1-1
clone_size: .
d_call: TRBD1
cdr3_nt: TGCGCCAGCAGCCAAGACGGGACAGGTGGGGCTGAAGCTTTCTTT
cdr3_aa: CASSQDGTGGAEAFF

v_call: TRBV7-9
cdr3_length: 15
j_call: TRBJ2-3
clone_size: .
d_call: TRBD1
cdr3_nt: TGTGCCAGCAGCTTCCCGGGACAGGGAAGCGGTACGCAGTATTTT
cdr3_aa: CASSFPGQGSGTQYF

v_call: TRBV23-1
cdr3_length: 14
j_call: TRBJ1-2
clone_size: .
d_call: TRBD1
cdr3_nt: TGCGCCAGCAGTCAGGGACAGGGGGCGAGAGGCTACACCTTC
cdr3_aa: CASSQGQGARGYTF

v_call: TRBV7-3
cdr3_length: 15
j_call: TRBJ2-1
clone_size: .
d_call: .
cdr3_nt: TGTGCCAGCAGCTCAAAGTGGGGGCGTGGAGATGAGCAGTTCTTC
cdr3_aa: CASSSKWGRGDEQFF

v_call: TRBV7-3
cdr3_length: 15
j_call: TRBJ1-1
clone_size: .
d_call: .
cdr3_nt: TGTGCCAGCAGCTTAGGAGCGGGGATGAACACTGAAGCTTTCTTT
cdr3_aa: CASSLGAGMNTEAFF

v_call: TRBV3-1/TRBV3-2
cdr3_length: 14
j_call: TRBJ1-2
clone_size: .
d_call: .
cdr3_nt: TGTGCCAGCAGCCAAGATTACCTACTATGGGGCTACACCTTC
cdr3_aa: CASSQDYLLWGYTF

v_call: TRBV7-2
cdr3_length: 17
j_call: TRBJ2-3
clone_size: .
d_call: TRBD2
cdr3_nt: TGTGCCAGCAGCTTGCGTGGTAGCGGGGGGCTCACAGATACGCAGTATTTT
cdr3_aa: CASSLRGSGGLTDTQYF

v_call: TRBV18
cdr3_length: 16
j_call: TRBJ1-3
clone_size: .
d_call: TRBD1
cdr3_nt: TGTGCCAGCTCACTTGGACCCGGACAGGCTGGAAACACCATATATTTT
cdr3_aa: CASSLGPGQAGNTIYF

v_call: TRBV5-1
cdr3_length: 14
j_call: TRBJ2-5
clone_size: .
d_call: .
cdr3_nt: TGCGCCAGCAGCTCACAGGGACCCCCTGAGGCCCAGTACTTC
cdr3_aa: CASSSQGPPEAQYF

v_call: TRBV2
cdr3_length: 12
j_call: TRBJ1-1
clone_size: .
d_call: .
cdr3_nt: TGTGCCAGCAGGATGCAGGGGAAAGAGGCTTTCTTT
cdr3_aa: CASRMQGKEAFF

v_call: TRBV10-2
cdr3_length: 13
j_call: TRBJ1-2
clone_size: once
d_call: .
cdr3_nt: TGCGCCAGCAGTGAGGATCCAGGGGACGGCTACACCTTC
cdr3_aa: CASSEDPGDGYTF

v_call: TRBV7-2
cdr3_length: 18
j_call: TRBJ2-1
clone_size: .
d_call: .
cdr3_nt: TGTGCCAGCAGCTTAGGGACTGACCCTACGAGCTCCTACAATGAGCAGTTCTTC
cdr3_aa: CASSLGTDPTSSYNEQFF

v_call: TRBV6-2/TRBV6-3
cdr3_length: 18
j_call: TRBJ1-5
clone_size: once
d_call: .
cdr3_nt: TGTGCCAGCAGTTCCCTCGTCGGGACATACAATAGCAATCAGCCCCAGCATTTT
cdr3_aa: CASSSLVGTYNSNQPQHF

v_call: TRBV5-6
cdr3_length: 13
j_call: TRBJ1-3
clone_size: .
d_call: .
cdr3_nt: TGTGCCAGCAGCTTGGGGAGAGGAAACACCATATATTTT
cdr3_aa: CASSLGRGNTIYF

v_call: TRBV24-1
cdr3_length: 13
j_call: TRBJ2-1
clone_size: .
d_call: TRBD2
cdr3_nt: TGTGCCACCAGTGATTCGAGGACTAGCCGGCAGTTCTTC
cdr3_aa: CATSDSRTSRQFF

v_call: TRBV25-1
cdr3_length: 13
j_call: TRBJ1-2
clone_size: .
d_call: .
cdr3_nt: TGTGCCAGCAGTGCCCAGGGTTACTATGGCTACACCTTC
cdr3_aa: CASSAQGYYGYTF

v_call: TRBV28
cdr3_length: 14
j_call: TRBJ2-7
clone_size: .
d_call: TRBD1
cdr3_nt: TGTGCCAGCAGTTCGGGACAGGGGCCCTACGAGCAGTACTTC
cdr3_aa: CASSSGQGPYEQYF

v_call: TRBV24-1
cdr3_length: 16
j_call: TRBJ2-7
clone_size: .
d_call: TRBD1
cdr3_nt: TGTGCCACCAGTGATACAGGGACAGCCAGGCCCTACGAGCAGTACTTC
cdr3_aa: CATSDTGTARPYEQYF

v_call: TRBV18
cdr3_length: 14
j_call: TRBJ1-6
clone_size: few
d_call: .
cdr3_nt: TGTGCCAGCTCAAGGGGCCCTGATAATTCACCCCTCCACTTT
cdr3_aa: CASSRGPDNSPLHF

v_call: TRBV28
cdr3_length: 14
j_call: TRBJ1-2
clone_size: .
d_call: .
cdr3_nt: TGTGCCAGCAGTCCAGCGGGGGAAGACTATGGCTACACCTTC
cdr3_aa: CASSPAGEDYGYTF

v_call: TRBV19
cdr3_length: 15
j_call: TRBJ1-2
clone_size: .
d_call: TRBD1
cdr3_nt: TGTGCCAGTAGTTTCCCAGGGGGACTCGGCTATGGCTACACCTTC
cdr3_aa: CASSFPGGLGYGYTF

v_call: TRBV28
cdr3_length: 15
j_call: TRBJ2-7
clone_size: .
d_call: TRBD1
cdr3_nt: TGTGCCAGCAGTTTATATCGGGACAGGGACTACGAGCAGTACTTC
cdr3_aa: CASSLYRDRDYEQYF

v_call: TRBV7-8
cdr3_length: 16
j_call: TRBJ2-7
clone_size: .
d_call: TRBD2
cdr3_nt: TGTGCCAGCAGCTTAGTAAGGCTAGCGGGGCGTCACGAGCAGTACTTC
cdr3_aa: CASSLVRLAGRHEQYF

v_call: TRBV7-7
cdr3_length: 14
j_call: TRBJ2-7
clone_size: .
d_call: TRBD1
cdr3_nt: TGTGCCAGCAGCATTAGTACAGGGGGCTACGAGCAGTACTTC
cdr3_aa: CASSISTGGYEQYF